Given below is one T cell receptor beta chain in context. Antigen unknown. The sample is drawn from a study of graft-versus-host responses after intestinal transplantation. Whole-study context: Transplants given to recipients were multivisceral, liver-intestinal, or isolated intestinal.

TCRdb keeps only in-frame clones here, not all; method: immunoSEQ multiplex PCR. Of over 80,000 clones detected, more than 70% appear once; the ten largest clones hold 1.4%. CDR3 length: 13 amino acids. Germline trimming cut 6 bases from V and 3 bases from J; bases unmatched to any gene: 2. Germline V gene sequence: CDR1 MDHEN, CDR2 SYDVKM. Study results and limitations: Early after transplant, HvG clones declined as circulating GvH clones peaked. Graft-versus-host to host-versus-graft clonal ratios in allografts were high in patients with graft-donor T cell macrochimerism.

The origin of this receptor is a human patient who received an intestinal transplant, so some T cells may come from the graft donor. The material was PBMCs, obtained 255 days after intestinal transplant. The rearrangement uses TRBV28 and TRBJ1-1, with 9 bases matching TRBD1. The CDR3 here is CASRGQGDTEAFF. CDR3 in DNA: TGTGCCAGCAGGGGACAGGGAGACACTGAAGCTTTCTTT.